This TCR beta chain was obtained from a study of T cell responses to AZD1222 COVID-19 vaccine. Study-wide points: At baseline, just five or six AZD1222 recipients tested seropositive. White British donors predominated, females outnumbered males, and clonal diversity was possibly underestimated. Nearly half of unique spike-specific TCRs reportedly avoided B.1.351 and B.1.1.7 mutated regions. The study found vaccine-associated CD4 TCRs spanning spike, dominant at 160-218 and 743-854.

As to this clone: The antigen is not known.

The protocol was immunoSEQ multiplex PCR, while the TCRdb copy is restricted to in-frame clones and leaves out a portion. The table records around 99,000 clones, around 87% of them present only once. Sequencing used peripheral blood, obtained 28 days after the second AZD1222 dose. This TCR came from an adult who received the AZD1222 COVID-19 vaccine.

The CDR3 nucleotides are TGTGCCAGCAACACAGGGGGCGGCTATGGCTACACCTTC. It yields the protein CASNTGGGYGYTF. The chain is built from TRBV7-2 and TRBJ1-2; TRBD1 aligns across 9 bases. The length of the CDR3 is 13 residues. The germline CDR1 and CDR2 sequences are SGHTA and FQGNSA. The junction had 4 bases not matched to a gene; V was cut back by 7 bases and J by 4 bases.